Here is one T cell receptor (beta chain) with its context. This clone was counted once. The specificity of this receptor is unknown. The junction differs from germline at one of its ends, possibly a read error. The sample contains more than one DNA sequence encoding this CDR3. CD8 naive samples consisted of CD45RO-negative cells that were positively selected for CCR7, yielding a CD45RA+CCR7+ population without TemRA cells. The donors were healthy, HIV-negative adults who had no recently reported acute infections or vaccinations. Only Caucasian adults living in Nashville, Tennessee, USA were represented among the donors. After blood collection by leukapheresis, PBMCs were isolated using Ficoll-Histopaque density gradient centrifugation and then cryopreserved in the vapor phase of liquid nitrogen. Purity and quantity of every magnetically sorted T cell population were checked by analytical flow cytometry. Each sorted fraction had its genomic DNA isolated and then quantified by UV absorbance on a Nanodrop 2000c.

TCR CDR3 regions were amplified from genomic DNA by multiplex PCR using the deep immunoSEQ assay. Extracted genomic DNA from each cell subset was distributed evenly across all wells of several immunoSEQ 96-well plates, and each plate was treated as a replicate. For sorted subsets, around 200 ng genomic DNA, equal to 25,000 to 35,000 T cell genomes, was loaded into each replicate PCR. Purified libraries were quantified with a Qubit 3.0 fluorometer, sized on a Bioanalyzer 2100, and re-quantified with the KAPA Library Quantification kit. Each immunoSEQ 96-well plate was sequenced on its own single-read 150-cycle Illumina NextSeq 550 flow cell. As for the authors' bioinformatics: The immunoSEQ output contained only junctional sequences without quality scores, so filtering could not match that applied to full-length reads. Sequences were annotated with PyIR, a Python wrapper for IgBLAST v1.9, using IMGT germline references to assign V/J genes and CDR3. Reads with weak V/J assignments (E-value above 1e-6), missing CDR3, stop codons, out-of-frame junctions, or ambiguous translated residues were removed. A V3J clonotype was defined by an identical inferred V gene, J gene, and CDR3 amino acid sequence. To compute the percentage overlap between repertoires, the number of shared unique clonotypes was divided by the size of the smaller repertoire. Repertoire richness was assessed with RTK rarefaction, the Chao1 estimator, and Recon v2.1 estimates of unobserved clonotypes. Generation probabilities were computed with OLGA for all TCRbeta clonotypes obtained by the gDNA method from several donors. This is the immuneACCESS table as TCRdb keeps it, with only in-frame sequences that have V and J called. A part of the clones is gone; compared with another copy, unresolved V genes explain less than half, and the rest is unexplained. The DNA was the basis for D and trimming; V, J and clone size are from that table. In this sample the table shows about 820,000 clones, approximately 92% of which occur a single time. 20% to 30% of the sample belongs to the ten largest clones.

This entry is derived from a study of shared clonotypes between healthy human individuals (TCRdb year 2020). For the study in its entirety: The cohort included three men and a couple of women between 18 and 49 years of age. For each donor, CD4 naive and CD4 memory were each run on three plates, CD8 naive on two plates, and CD8 memory on one plate. Libraries were prepared and TCR repertoires were sequenced by different laboratories using diverse techniques, in order to increase sequencing depth and limit assay-specific biases. Between about 0.8 and 9 billion PBMCs per donor were obtained by leukapheresis. To estimate repertoire size and how much clonotype sharing occurs between individuals, the study deeply sequenced the blood TCR repertoires of five or six healthy adults. The paper's findings and limits, for the study overall: Naive subsets generally had larger estimated clonotype richness than memory subsets. Sampling was restricted to blood, and TCR repertoires in tissues likely differ from the TCR repertoires found in blood. About 5% of naive CD4, roughly 3.5% of naive CD8, roughly 2.5% of memory CD4, and more than 0.35% of memory CD8 clonotypes were shared across several donors. The genetic and exposure-history diversity represented was limited by the small number of donors. Based on pairwise subsampling, the degree of clonotype sharing among donors was expected to be affected by sequencing depth. Rarefaction of sorted-subset datasets indicated incomplete sequencing despite the large sequencing depth. Higher generation probabilities were observed for clonotypes shared by all four sorted-subset donors than for non-shared clonotypes.

Material: naive CD8+ T cells sorted from blood. The sample's cell subset or site label, decoded: CD45RA+CCR7+. The TCR sequence derives from a man aged 25-40 years in good health.

The CDR3 region reads CSVEDRYGYTF. The nucleotide sequence reads as follows: TGCAGCGTGGAAGACAGGTATGGCTACACCTTC. Here the chain combines TRBV29-1 and TRBJ1-2, and perhaps TRBD1 as D gene, on 6 matching bases. CDR1 and CDR2, looked up from the germline V gene, are SQVTM and ANQGSEA. Including the terminal cysteine and phenylalanine, the CDR3 comprises 11 residues. Left in the record is the CDR3 DNA by itself, 33 bases read in frame from the first base.